Below are 15 T cell receptor beta chains sequenced from a single sample in a study of blood T cell repertoires in COVID-19. Some clones are missing from TCRdb's copy, which holds only in-frame ones; the method was immunoSEQ multiplex PCR. Seen here are around 250,000 clones, 90% to 95% observed once, and the top ten hold 1.2%. Sequenced material: PBMCs or T cells enriched from blood (not recorded which). Receptor source: a human donor in a cohort exposed to, infected with or recovered from COVID-19 (not recorded which). The donor label of this sample is uncertain.

This clone has a single count. The chain employs TRBV9 and TRBJ1-2, with D maybe TRBD1 (6 bases). CDR3 size: 16 residues. The V and J ends lost 6 bases and 0 bases respectively, with 18 bases between them. CDR1 and CDR2 (germline): SGDLS, YYNGEE. CDR3 residues: CASTLTGTPSNYGYTF. The CDR3 region has the DNA TGTGCCAGCACCTTAACCGGGACACCTTCTAACTATGGCTACACCTTC.

This chain links TRBV27 with TRBJ2-3; 7 bases are shared with TRBD1. Trimming took 0 bases from V and 2 from J; bases not matched to a gene: 11. The CDR3 is made up of 18 amino acids. CDR1 and CDR2 from the germline V gene are MNHEY and SMNVEV (reference sequence). This CDR3 is CASSLSPLQGRVTDTQYF. The CDR3 DNA is TGTGCCAGCAGTTTATCTCCCTTACAGGGGCGAGTCACAGATACGCAGTATTTT.

The chain carries TRBV5-8 and TRBJ2-3; 12 positions agree with TRBD2. Germline CDR1 SGHTS, CDR2 YDEGEE. The CDR3 spans 19 residues. V gave up 4 bases and J gave up 2 bases; unmatched junction bases: 14. The CDR3 coding sequence is TGTGCCAGCAGCCCTCTTCGATCGACTAGCGGGGGATTCACAGATACGCAGTATTTT. It codes for CASSPLRSTSGGFTDTQYF.

The V call is TRBV5-6, the J call TRBJ2-7, with TRBD1 as a possible D gene (7 bases). The length of the CDR3 is 16 residues. The germline V gene encodes CDR1 SGHDT and CDR2 YYEEEE. V lost 1 base to trimming and J lost 4 bases, with 18 bases between them. The CDR3 spells CASSLPQGGVRYEQYF. The DNA for the CDR3 is TGTGCCAGCAGCTTGCCCCAGGGGGGTGTGCGTTACGAGCAGTACTTC. Using reference TRBV5-6 and TRBJ2-7 for the parts outside the CDR3, the full variable domain is DAGVTQSPTHLIKTRGQQVTLRCSPKSGHDTVSWYQQALGQGPQFIFQYYEEEERQRGNFPDRFSGHQFPNYSSELNVNALLLGDSALYLCASSLPQGGVRYEQYFGPGTRLTVT.

This clone has a handful of counts. In DNA, the CDR3 is TGCGCCAGCAGCTTGGGGGCGACTAGAGGCACAGATACGCAGTATTTT. Protein sequence: CASSLGATRGTDTQYF. V and J are TRBV5-1 and TRBJ2-3, with D perhaps TRBD2 (6 bases). This CDR3 contains 16 residues. V was trimmed by 0 bases and J by 1 base, leaving 12 bases between them. CDR1 is SGHRS, CDR2 YFSETQ, per germline.

This clone has only a few counts. CDR3 region: CASSEAMDRAGNTIYF. The CDR3 bases are TGTGCCAGCAGTGAAGCTATGGACAGGGCTGGAAACACCATATATTTT. The chain uses TRBV6-1 and TRBJ1-3; 8 bases are shared with TRBD1. J gave up 2 bases and V 0 bases, and 3 bases lay outside the gene matches. The CDR3 totals 16 residues. Germline values: CDR1 MNHNS, CDR2 SASEGT.

This chain joins TRBV11-3 and TRBJ2-2; D is perhaps TRBD2 (5 bases). Germline lookup yields CDR1 SGHNT and CDR2 YENEEA. The CDR3 loop spans 12 amino acids. The CDR3 here is CATRMGAGELFF. CDR3 in DNA: TGTGCTACTAGGATGGGAGCCGGGGAGCTGTTTTTT. The complete variable domain, with remaining parts taken from reference TRBV11-3 and TRBJ2-2, reads EAGVVQSPRYKIIEKKQPVAFWCNPISGHNTLYWYLQNLGQGPELLIRYENEEAVDDSQLPKDRFSAERLKGVDSTLKIQPAELGDSAVYLCATRMGAGELFFGEGSRLTVL.

The chain uses TRBV18 and TRBJ2-7; D is uncertain. The CDR3 spans 13 residues. Trimming removed 3 bases at V and 5 bases at J, with 11 bases between. Germline V gene sequence: CDR1 KGHSH, CDR2 LQKENI. The CDR3 here is CASSPPRSHEQYF. The CDR3 DNA reads TGTGCCAGCTCACCTCCCCGTTCCCACGAGCAGTACTTC.

The CDR3: CATNDINQPQHF. In DNA form, the CDR3 reads TGTGCCACCAATGACATCAATCAGCCCCAGCATTTT. The chain couples TRBV24-1 to TRBJ1-5; no reliable D call. Trimming removed 8 bases from V and 3 bases from J, with 7 bases in between. The length of the CDR3 is 12 residues. Per germline, CDR1 KGHDR and CDR2 SFDVKD.

This chain connects TRBV5-4 to TRBJ1-2; D gene ambiguous. This CDR3 is 14 amino acids long. With 4 bases removed from V and 4 bases from J, the gap between germline ends came to 14 bases. Germline V lookup: CDR1 SGHNT, CDR2 YYREEE (reference sequence). The CDR3 region is CASSRGGPAYGYTF. The CDR3 nucleotides are TGTGCCAGCAGCAGAGGAGGGCCTGCCTATGGCTACACCTTC. Full variable domain (remainder filled in from reference TRBV5-4 and TRBJ1-2): ETGVTQSPTHLIKTRGQQVTLRCSSQSGHNTVSWYQQALGQGPQFIFQYYREEENGRGNFPPRFSGLQFPNYSSELNVNALELDDSALYLCASSRGGPAYGYTFGSGTRLTVV.

This clone was counted once. V usage is TRBV14 and J usage is TRBJ1-1, with D hard to call. Looked up from germline, CDR1 is SGHDN and CDR2 is FVKESK. The CDR3 sequence is 16 residues long. V lost 0 bases, J lost 0 bases, and 11 bases lay in between. This chain's CDR3 is CASSQDWQALNTEAFF. DNA for the CDR3: TGTGCCAGCAGCCAAGATTGGCAGGCCCTGAACACTGAAGCTTTCTTT.

The J gene is TRBJ2-7, the V gene TRBV6-5; D is uncertain. V shed 7 bases and J shed 2 bases, with 12 bases lying between them. CDR1 is MNHEY, CDR2 SVGAGI, per germline. The CDR3 has 13 amino acids. This CDR3 is CASKSVGAYEQYF. In nucleotides, the CDR3 is TGTGCCAGCAAGAGCGTAGGCGCCTACGAGCAGTACTTC.

This clone was counted once. The chain carries TRBV28 and TRBJ2-1; the match to TRBD1 covers 9 bases. Per the germline V gene, CDR1 is MDHEN and CDR2 is SYDVKM. The CDR3 loop spans 17 amino acids. The trim removed 4 bases at V and 8 bases at J, leaving 15 bases unmatched. For the CDR3, the DNA is TGTGCCAGCAGTTCCACCGGGACAGGGAAGAATAGGTATGAGCAGTTCTTC. It codes for CASSSTGTGKNRYEQFF.

In this sample, this clone turned up a few times. No DNA is shown, since the ends of the CDR3 on it are uncertain; the CDR3 is the one TCRdb lists. V and J are TRBV7-9 and TRBJ1-4. A total of 13 residues make up the CDR3, ends included. Germline assignment: CDR1 SEHNR and CDR2 FQNEAQ (reference sequence). CDR3 protein: CASTFGSNEKLFF.

The chain recombines TRBV5-1 with TRBJ2-1; the match to TRBD2 covers 11 bases. Germline V gene lookup returns CDR1 SGHRS and CDR2 YFSETQ. This CDR3 has 17 amino acids. The V and J ends lost 7 bases and 4 bases, in that order; junction bases with no gene match: 13. The CDR3 loop reads CASGTYSSGGKYNEQFF. In nucleotides, the CDR3 is TGCGCCAGCGGGACTTACTCTAGCGGGGGGAAATACAATGAGCAGTTCTTC.